This TCR beta chain was documented in a study of T cell responses to AZD1222 COVID-19 vaccine. Data came from immunoSEQ multiplex PCR; TCRdb stores just in-frame clones and leaves some out. The data hold 150,000 to 200,000 clones, with 90% to 95% observed a single time. Whole-study findings and limits: Breadth and depth of Spike-specific TCRs rose after two AZD1222 doses. At study baseline, merely several AZD1222 recipients were seropositive.

As for this clone: The antigen remains undetermined.

The specimen comprised peripheral blood, sampled 28 days after the second dose of the MenACWY control vaccine. This TCR came from an adult who received the MenACWY meningococcal vaccine as a control.

Here the CDR3 DNA reads TGCGCCAGCAGCACCGGACTAGCCTACGAGCAGTACTTC. Its protein product is CASSTGLAYEQYF. The genes are TRBV5-1 and TRBJ2-7; 7 positions agree with TRBD2. This CDR3 is built from 13 residues. The trim removed 4 bases at V and 2 bases at J, leaving 3 bases unmatched. The germline CDR1 and CDR2 sequences are SGHRS and YFSETQ.